This TCR beta chain stems from a study of T cell responses to AZD1222 COVID-19 vaccine. This clone was seen a handful of times. Germline V gene sequence: CDR1 SGHVS, CDR2 FQNEAQ. Trimming cost V 1 base and J 7 bases, with 13 bases left between them. This CDR3 is built from 14 residues. The repertoire was sequenced with immunoSEQ multiplex PCR; TCRdb's copy has only in-frame clones and lacks some. Among approximately 110,000 clones listed, around 87% were seen once. The chain employs TRBV7-8 and TRBJ2-5, with unresolved D. This TCR was recovered from an adult who received the AZD1222 COVID-19 vaccine. The sample in question was peripheral blood, obtained 28 days after the second AZD1222 dose. The CDR3: CASSLVSSDGTQYF. CDR3 in DNA: TGTGCCAGCAGCTTAGTCTCCAGCGACGGGACCCAGTACTTC.